One sample yielded the 17 T cell receptor beta chains listed below, sequenced in a study of beta chain features in type 1 diabetes. Study results and limitations: Moderate yet significant TCRB CDR3 shortening was seen in Type 1 diabetes patients in all four CD4+ subsets.

The antigens for these receptors are not known. The study reverse transcribed the entire isolated RNA, so it sequenced expressed TCRB transcripts. Repertoires were generated with immunoSEQ multiplex PCR, while TCRdb's copy carries only in-frame clones and drops some. Of about 370,000 clones in the sample, over 8.5% were seen once. The specimen sequenced was central memory CD4+ T cells from blood. Source of these receptors: a man aged 30-40 years with type 1 diabetes.

The CDR3 sequence is CASSFRGRGYGYTF. In DNA, the CDR3 is TGTGCCAGCAGTTTCCGCGGGCGAGGCTATGGCTACACCTTC. The rearrangement uses TRBV28 and TRBJ1-2; the D is unclear. The CDR3 extends over 14 amino acids. Germline V gene lookup returns CDR1 MDHEN and CDR2 SYDVKM. The germline V and J ends were trimmed by 3 bases and 4 bases, with 12 bases remaining between them.

V and J are TRBV18 and TRBJ1-2; D is unresolved. CDR3 size: 13 residues. Deletions cut 0 bases from V and 7 bases from J, with 9 bases between. The V gene's germline CDR1 is KGHSH and CDR2 LQKENI. The CDR3 bases are TGTGCCAGCTCACCACCTTCCACGGGTGGCTACACCTTC. It yields the protein CASSPPSTGGYTF.

This clone has only a few counts. The CDR3: CASSSGRFDEQYF. The CDR3 nucleotides are TGTGCCAGCAGCTCAGGACGTTTTGACGAGCAGTACTTC. This chain joins TRBV7-8 and TRBJ2-7; D is undetermined. V was clipped by 4 bases and J by 5 bases, with 12 bases between them. The CDR3 length is 13 residues. Germline values: CDR1 SGHVS, CDR2 FQNEAQ.

This clone has a handful of counts. The V call is TRBV6-5, the J call TRBJ1-1; D not certain. This CDR3 comprises 14 residues. V was clipped by 8 bases and J by 5 bases, with 18 bases between them. Per germline, CDR1 MNHEY and CDR2 SVGAGI. The CDR3 region has the DNA TGTGCCAGCGGGCTTTGGGGAACCGTAACTGAAGCTTTCTTT. Translating gives CASGLWGTVTEAFF.

This clone came up many times. This chain links TRBV19 with TRBJ2-7; 9 positions agree with TRBD1. The CDR3 totals 15 residues. Trimming at V came to 8 bases and at J to 2 bases, leaving 10 bases not matched to a gene. Germline V gene sequence: CDR1 LNHDA, CDR2 SQIVND (reference sequence). In DNA form, the CDR3 reads TGTGCCAGTGCCGTGCGGGACAGGGACACCTACGAGCAGTACTTC. This gives the protein CASAVRDRDTYEQYF.

This clone has more than one count but fewer than ten. This chain links TRBV28 with TRBJ1-1; no definite D call. The CDR3 sequence is 14 residues long. Germline V lookup: CDR1 MDHEN, CDR2 SYDVKM. Trimming cost V 7 bases and J 3 bases, with 15 bases left between them. The CDR3 reads CASTSSGYDTEAFF. The CDR3, as DNA: TGTGCCAGCACCTCGTCGGGTTACGACACTGAAGCTTTCTTT.

The V and J genes are TRBV4-1 and TRBJ1-2; the match to TRBD1 covers 7 bases. After removal of 5 bases from V and 8 bases from J, the junction contained 14 bases not matched to a gene. The CDR3 has 15 amino acids. The V gene's germline CDR1 is MGHRA and CDR2 YSYEKL. The CDR3 protein is CASSSDRDRFWGYTF. In DNA, the CDR3 is TGCGCCAGCAGCTCGGACCGGGACAGATTTTGGGGCTACACCTTC.

J is TRBJ2-3 and V is TRBV14; 9 nucleotides match TRBD1. The trim removed 4 bases at V and 3 bases at J, leaving 14 bases unmatched. Germline lookup yields CDR1 SGHDN and CDR2 FVKESK. The CDR3 contains 18 residues. CDR3 nucleotide sequence: TGTGCCAGCAGCCGTTCCGGGACAGGGATAGGCGTTACAGATACGCAGTATTTT. Amino acids: CASSRSGTGIGVTDTQYF. The full variable domain, completed using reference TRBV14 and TRBJ2-3, is EAGVTQFPSHSVIEKGQTVTLRCDPISGHDNLYWYRRVMGKEIKFLLHFVKESKQDESGMPNNRFLAERTGGTYSTLKVQPAELEDSGVYFCASSRSGTGIGVTDTQYFGPGTRLTVL.

This clone has a count of ten or more. V gene TRBV27 combines with J gene TRBJ1-5; D unresolved. This CDR3 spans 15 amino acids. With 1 base removed from V and 4 bases from J, the gap between germline ends came to 11 bases. CDR1 and CDR2 (germline): MNHEY, SMNVEV (reference sequence). The CDR3 loop is CASSLYYQANQPQHF. For the CDR3, the DNA is TGTGCCAGCAGTTTATATTACCAGGCTAATCAGCCCCAGCATTTT.

This clone was seen a few times. This chain links TRBV6-6 with TRBJ2-1, with 7 bases matching TRBD1. Germline values: CDR1 MNHNY, CDR2 SVGAGI (reference sequence). Trimming took 6 bases from V and 6 from J; bases not matched to a gene: 5. CDR3 size: 13 residues. DNA for the CDR3: TGTGCCAGCAGGGCACAGGGGCTCAATGAGCAGTTCTTC. Its protein is CASRAQGLNEQFF.

V and J are TRBV19 and TRBJ1-1; D is undetermined. Per the germline V gene, CDR1 is LNHDA and CDR2 is SQIVND (reference sequence). The CDR3 length is 14 residues. V gave up 0 bases and J gave up 1 base, with 6 bases separating them. CDR3 sequence (DNA): TGTGCCAGTAGTATAGAAGGCCGGAACACTGAAGCTTTCTTT. Amino acid sequence: CASSIEGRNTEAFF. Drawing the rest from reference TRBV19 and TRBJ1-1, the complete variable domain is DGGITQSPKYLFRKEGQNVTLSCEQNLNHDAMYWYRQDPGQGLRLIYYSQIVNDFQKGDIAEGYSVSREKKESFPLTVTSAQKNPTAFYLCASSIEGRNTEAFFGQGTRLTVV.

The chain combines TRBV7-9 with TRBJ1-5, with D possibly TRBD1 on 5 matching bases. The germline V and J ends were trimmed by 8 bases and 3 bases, with 11 bases remaining between them. CDR1 and CDR2 from the germline V gene are SEHNR and FQNEAQ (reference sequence). This CDR3 is 13 amino acids long. The CDR3 region has the DNA TGTGCCAGCGGACAAGAGGCCAATCAGCCCCAGCATTTT. Translated, it gives CASGQEANQPQHF.

This chain connects TRBV25-1 to TRBJ2-4, with 9 bases that match TRBD1. Per the germline V gene, CDR1 is MGHDK and CDR2 is SYGVNS. The CDR3 contains 13 residues. Germline trimming cut 6 bases from V and 6 bases from J; bases unmatched to any gene: 3. The CDR3 here is CASSQGQGNIQYF. The DNA of the CDR3 is TGTGCCAGCAGCCAGGGACAGGGAAACATTCAGTACTTC.

The rearrangement joins TRBV28 to TRBJ1-2; D might be TRBD1 (5 bases). The V end was cut by 3 bases, the J end by 1 base, with 15 bases between. Germline-derived CDR1 and CDR2 are MDHEN and SYDVKM. The CDR3 sequence is 16 residues long. CDR3 loop: CASSLGQQNYNYGYTF. CDR3 sequence (DNA): TGTGCCAGCAGTTTGGGGCAACAAAACTATAACTATGGCTACACCTTC.

This clone was observed at least ten times. The chain couples TRBV2 to TRBJ2-2; D gene uncertain. CDR1 and CDR2 (germline): SNHLY, FYNNEI. This CDR3 spans 12 amino acids. The ends were cut back, 4 bases at V and 6 bases at J, with 6 bases in the middle. The CDR3 loop reads CASSVLSGELFF. DNA of the CDR3: TGTGCCAGCAGTGTTCTCTCCGGGGAGCTGTTTTTT.

The chain links TRBV7-9 to TRBJ2-7; D gene unclear. Germline CDR1 is SEHNR and CDR2 is FQNEAQ (reference sequence). The CDR3 has 16 residues. V was trimmed by 6 bases and J by 4 bases, leaving 22 bases between them. CDR3 amino acids: CASSSTVLTSEYEQYF. DNA of the CDR3: TGTGCCAGCAGTTCGACCGTCTTGACATCTGAATACGAGCAGTACTTC.

The genes are TRBV18 and TRBJ2-5; D remains unclear. The ends were cut back, 2 bases at V and 5 bases at J, with 3 bases in the middle. This CDR3 is built from 11 residues. CDR1 and CDR2 (germline): KGHSH, LQKENI. CDR3 nucleotide sequence: TGTGCCAGCTCACCAAGCGAGACCCAGTACTTC. Residues: CASSPSETQYF.